The next 15 T cell receptor beta chains were all read from a single sample in a study of T cell changes during pregnancy in multiple sclerosis. Some clones are missing from TCRdb's copy, which holds only in-frame ones; the method was immunoSEQ multiplex PCR. The repertoire consists of tens of thousands of clones, with roughly 90% occurring once and the leading ten covering around 2%. The sequenced sample was peripheral blood, obtained in the second trimester of pregnancy. These receptors were obtained from a female donor with multiple sclerosis, enrolled in a pregnancy study.

This clone was detected a few times. This chain joins TRBV29-1 and TRBJ1-1; D unclear. V was cut by 7 bases and J by 0 bases, with 9 bases left in between. The CDR3 has 12 residues. CDR1 SQVTM and CDR2 ANQGSEA come from the germline V gene. The CDR3 protein is CSASNMNTEAFF. DNA for the CDR3: TGCAGCGCCTCCAACATGAACACTGAAGCTTTCTTT.

The chain couples TRBV6-6 to TRBJ1-5; D might be TRBD1 (5 bases). This CDR3 spans 15 amino acids. Trimming pared 6 bases from V and 5 bases from J, leaving 17 bases between. Germline lookup yields CDR1 MNHNY and CDR2 SVGAGI (reference sequence). Here the CDR3 DNA reads TGTGCCAGCAGGGCTCCACTCGGGGGGGATCAGCCCCAGCATTTT. Translating gives CASRAPLGGDQPQHF.

This sequence joins TRBV7-9 and TRBJ2-2, with D tentatively TRBD2 (5 bases). V dropped 2 bases and J dropped 6 bases, with 16 bases sitting between them. The CDR3 sequence is 16 residues long. Germline values: CDR1 SEHNR, CDR2 FQNEAQ (reference sequence). The CDR3 bases are TGTGCCAGCAGCTTATATAGGTTCGGGGTACCCGGGGAGCTGTTTTTT. It is translated as CASSLYRFGVPGELFF.

J is TRBJ2-2 and V is TRBV13; D is unclear. Germline CDR1 is PRHDT and CDR2 is FYEKMQ (reference sequence). This CDR3 is built from 13 residues. The V and J ends lost 2 bases and 7 bases respectively, with 8 bases between them. CDR3 sequence (DNA): TGTGCCAGCAGCTTATACAATGGCGGGGAGCTGTTTTTT. Residues: CASSLYNGGELFF.

The chain combines TRBV29-1 with TRBJ2-1; the D gene is possibly TRBD2 (7 bases). Trimming cost V 4 bases and J 7 bases, with 17 bases left between them. CDR1 is SQVTM, CDR2 ANQGSEA, per germline. This CDR3 has 14 residues. CDR3 in DNA: TGCAGCGTTGGAAAGGGGGAGGGGGGGAATGAGCAGTTCTTC. This gives the protein CSVGKGEGGNEQFF.

This clone was detected only a few times. This chain links TRBV4-1 with TRBJ2-6, with TRBD1 matching 9 bases. CDR1 MGHRA and CDR2 YSYEKL come from the germline V gene. CDR3 length: 18 residues. V trimming: 2 bases; J trimming: 1 base; junction bases outside the gene matches: 6. CDR3 nucleotide sequence: TGCGCCAGCAGCCAACCGGACAGGGGACTATCTGGGGCCAACGTCCTGACTTTC. Translated, it gives CASSQPDRGLSGANVLTF.

The V and J genes are TRBV9 and TRBJ1-4; 7 nucleotides line up with TRBD1. Looked up from germline, CDR1 is SGDLS and CDR2 is YYNGEE. V lost 2 bases, J lost 8 bases, and 6 bases stayed unmatched. This CDR3 spans 14 amino acids. The CDR3 loop is CASSVGQVEEKLFF. The CDR3 nucleotides are TGTGCCAGCAGCGTTGGACAGGTAGAAGAAAAACTGTTTTTT.

The chain is built from TRBV2 and TRBJ2-7; D perhaps matches TRBD2 (5 bases). The CDR3 totals 11 residues. CDR1 SNHLY and CDR2 FYNNEI come from the germline V gene. V gave up 11 bases and J gave up 3 bases, with 11 bases separating them. CDR3 coding DNA: TGTGCCGGAGGACTTTTCTACGAGCAGTACTTC. The encoded protein is CAGGLFYEQYF.

This chain links TRBV28 with TRBJ2-1; TRBD2 matches at 9 bases. After removal of 5 bases from V and 4 bases from J, the junction contained 9 bases not matched to a gene. CDR1 is MDHEN, CDR2 SYDVKM, per germline. This CDR3 comprises 16 residues. The DNA for the CDR3 is TGTGCCAGCAGTCCCACGGGACTAGCTGCGTACAATGAGCAGTTCTTC. Protein product: CASSPTGLAAYNEQFF.

The chain uses TRBV27 and TRBJ2-1; tentatively, D is TRBD1 (5 bases). Trimming took 0 bases from V and 6 from J, leaving 6 bases between them. This CDR3 spans 13 amino acids. Germline V gene data show CDR1 as MNHEY and CDR2 as SMNVEV (reference sequence). CDR3 DNA: TGTGCCAGCAGTTTATCGGGGCCCAATGAGCAGTTCTTC. Amino acid sequence: CASSLSGPNEQFF.

The chain joins TRBV6-5 to TRBJ2-3, with 9 bases identical to TRBD2. Germline CDR1 reads MNHEY; CDR2 reads SVGAGI. J was trimmed by 4 bases and V by 1 base; bases with no gene match: 6. This CDR3 has 16 amino acids. The CDR3 nucleotides are TGTGCCAGCAGTTACTGGCGGGGGGGCGGGGCAGATACGCAGTATTTT. This translates into CASSYWRGGGADTQYF.

This clone was recorded only once. The CDR3 coding sequence is TGCGCCAGCAGCCCGGGAGGGGGGCCGGGTGAAAAACTGTTTTTT. Amino acid sequence: CASSPGGGPGEKLFF. The gene calls are TRBV5-1 and TRBJ1-4; D may be TRBD1 (6 bases). Germline loops: CDR1 SGHRS, CDR2 YFSETQ. Trimming removed 4 bases from V and 7 bases from J, with 17 bases in between. This CDR3 has 15 amino acids. The entire variable domain, with the rest obtained from reference TRBV5-1 and TRBJ1-4, is as follows: KAGVTQTPRYLIKTRGQQVTLSCSPISGHRSVSWYQQTPGQGLQFLFEYFSETQRNKGNFPGRFSGRQFSNSRSEMNVSTLELGDSALYLCASSPGGGPGEKLFFGSGTQLSVL.

The chain links TRBV7-9 to TRBJ2-7; TRBD2 matches at 8 bases. The CDR3 contains 14 residues. CDR1 and CDR2 from the germline V gene are SEHNR and FQNEAQ (reference sequence). V trimming: 8 bases; J trimming: 2 bases; junction bases outside the gene matches: 8. The CDR3 coding sequence is TGTGCCAGCGGACCGACTAGCGAGACCTACGAGCAGTACTTC. This codes for CASGPTSETYEQYF. The whole variable domain, remainder taken from reference TRBV7-9 and TRBJ2-7, is DTGVSQNPRHKITKRGQNVTFRCDPISEHNRLYWYRQTLGQGPEFLTYFQNEAQLEKSRLLSDRFSAERPKGSFSTLEIQRTEQGDSAMYLCASGPTSETYEQYFGPGTRLTVT.

The rearrangement links TRBV5-6 to TRBJ2-7, with 7 bases fitting TRBD1. J lost 6 bases, V lost 1 base, and 10 bases had no gene match. CDR1 is SGHDT and CDR2 is YYEEEE in the germline V gene. The CDR3 sequence is 15 residues long. For the CDR3, the DNA is TGTGCCAGCAGCTTGATTGACAGGGTCTACATCGAGCAGTACTTC. Its translation is CASSLIDRVYIEQYF.

This rearrangement joins TRBV28 to TRBJ2-7; 7 bases line up with TRBD1. CDR1 and CDR2 (germline): MDHEN, SYDVKM. The V and J ends lost 9 bases and 3 bases, in that order; junction bases with no gene match: 5. This CDR3 region has 12 residues. This CDR3 is CASRQGNYEQYF. The CDR3 bases are TGTGCCAGTCGACAGGGAAACTACGAGCAGTACTTC.